The 32 T cell receptor beta chains in this list originate from one sample, sequenced in a study of blood T cell repertoires in COVID-19. Some clones are missing from TCRdb's copy, which holds only in-frame ones; the method was immunoSEQ multiplex PCR. Of about 290,000 clones listed, about 89% are singletons. The sample comprised peripheral blood. The receptors come from a woman aged 40 to 50 who had recovered from COVID-19.

V and J are TRBV27 and TRBJ2-7, with TRBD2 matching 7 bases. Unmatched junction bases numbered 6, after V lost 6 bases and J lost 4 bases. The CDR3 is 13 residues long. Germline-derived CDR1 and CDR2 are MNHEY and SMNVEV (reference sequence). DNA for the CDR3: TGTGCCAGCAGCCGGACTAGTGGGTACGAGCAGTACTTC. Residues: CASSRTSGYEQYF.

CDR3 DNA sequence: TGTGCCAGCAGACCAGAGACAGTCGGAAATCTACAATTCTCCTACAATGAGCAGTTCTTC. The encoded protein is CASRPETVGNLQFSYNEQFF. V is TRBV28 and J is TRBJ2-1; the D gene is possibly TRBD1 (5 bases). The V gene's germline CDR1 is MDHEN and CDR2 SYDVKM. The V and J ends lost 6 bases and 0 bases respectively, with 27 bases between them. This CDR3 region has 20 residues.

The CDR3 here is CASSVGTVTYEQYF. CDR3 bases: TGTGCCAGCAGCGTTGGTACAGTTACCTACGAGCAGTACTTC. The rearrangement uses TRBV9 and TRBJ2-7; no clear D gene. The CDR3 totals 14 residues. CDR1 and CDR2 (germline): SGDLS, YYNGEE. The ends were cut back, 2 bases at V and 2 bases at J, with 11 bases in the middle.

The chain carries TRBV18 and TRBJ2-2, with 10 bases matching TRBD2. CDR1 and CDR2 (germline): KGHSH, LQKENI. V was clipped by 4 bases and J by 3 bases; unmatched bases: 5. CDR3 size: 16 residues. The DNA of the CDR3 is TGTGCCAGCTCACAAGCGGGAGGGCCGGACACCGGGGAGCTGTTTTTT. Translated, it gives CASSQAGGPDTGELFF. Together with reference TRBV18 and TRBJ2-2, the CDR3 gives the full variable domain: NAGVMQNPRHLVRRRGQEARLRCSPMKGHSHVYWYRQLPEEGLKFMVYLQKENIIDESGMPKERFSAEFPKEGPSILRIQQVVRGDSAAYFCASSQAGGPDTGELFFGEGSRLTVL.

The V gene is TRBV6-6, the J gene TRBJ1-6; 9 positions match TRBD1. The trim removed 5 bases at V and 6 bases at J, leaving 2 bases unmatched. The germline CDR1 and CDR2 sequences are MNHNY and SVGAGI (reference sequence). The CDR3 spans 14 residues. DNA for the CDR3: TGTGCCAGCAGTACGGGACAGGGTAATTCACCCCTCCACTTT. This sequence encodes CASSTGQGNSPLHF.

This chain links TRBV6-5 with TRBJ2-7, with 8 bases matching TRBD1. CDR3 length: 15 amino acids. Germline V gives CDR1 MNHEY, CDR2 SVGAGI. The V and J ends lost 7 bases and 3 bases, in that order; junction bases with no gene match: 11. CDR3 coding DNA: TGTGCCAGCATCAAATTTTGGGACAGGAGCTACGAGCAGTACTTC. Translating gives CASIKFWDRSYEQYF.

The V gene is TRBV9, the J gene TRBJ1-1; 8 bases are shared with TRBD1. The CDR3 sequence is 16 residues long. V gave up 4 bases and J gave up 3 bases; unmatched junction bases: 11. In germline, CDR1 is SGDLS, CDR2 YYNGEE. The CDR3 DNA sequence: TGTGCCAGCAGCAACAACCAGGGGGCAGGCGACACTGAAGCTTTCTTT. Its protein product is CASSNNQGAGDTEAFF.

V gene TRBV5-1 combines with J gene TRBJ2-7, with TRBD2 as a possible D gene (6 bases). Trimming removed 6 bases from V and 6 bases from J, with 16 bases in between. Germline lookup yields CDR1 SGHRS and CDR2 YFSETQ. The CDR3 consists of 13 residues. DNA of the CDR3: TGCGCCAGCACCGCCCCGGGGAGGCTCGAGCAGTACTTC. Amino acid sequence: CASTAPGRLEQYF.

The chain combines TRBV28 with TRBJ2-7; TRBD2 matches 13 bases. With 9 bases clipped from V and 0 bases from J, the junction kept 5 bases outside the gene matches. The germline V gene encodes CDR1 MDHEN and CDR2 SYDVKM. CDR3 length: 15 residues. CDR3 region: CASVTSGRASYEQYF. In nucleotides, the CDR3 is TGTGCCAGTGTCACTAGCGGGAGGGCCTCCTACGAGCAGTACTTC.

The chain has TRBV5-1 and TRBJ2-5, with TRBD1 matching 7 bases. With 5 bases clipped from V and 4 bases from J, the junction kept 11 bases outside the gene matches. This CDR3 comprises 15 residues. The germline CDR1 and CDR2 sequences are SGHRS and YFSETQ. CDR3 amino acids: CASRIQGIGGETQYF. The DNA of the CDR3 is TGCGCCAGCAGGATACAGGGGATTGGCGGAGAGACCCAGTACTTC. Combining the CDR3 with reference TRBV5-1 and TRBJ2-5 gives the whole variable domain KAGVTQTPRYLIKTRGQQVTLSCSPISGHRSVSWYQQTPGQGLQFLFEYFSETQRNKGNFPGRFSGRQFSNSRSEMNVSTLELGDSALYLCASRIQGIGGETQYFGPGTRLLVL.

This chain's CDR3 is CASSAGGIQSTQYF. The CDR3 bases are TGTGCCAGCTCCGCCGGGGGTATACAGAGTACGCAGTATTTT. The chain carries TRBV18 and TRBJ2-3, with D perhaps TRBD2 (6 bases). This CDR3 region has 14 residues. V was pared by 6 bases and J by 8 bases, with 18 bases between. CDR1 and CDR2 from the germline V gene are KGHSH and LQKENI.

J is TRBJ1-1 and V is TRBV28; TRBD1 is a possible D gene (6 bases). V was shortened by 7 bases and J by 0 bases, with 15 bases between the two germline ends. Germline V gene lookup returns CDR1 MDHEN and CDR2 SYDVKM. The CDR3 is 15 amino acids. In nucleotides, the CDR3 is TGTGCCAGCAAACTGGACAGCTTGATGAACACTGAAGCTTTCTTT. Translated, it gives CASKLDSLMNTEAFF.

V is TRBV7-2 and J is TRBJ1-1; TRBD1 matches 9 bases. Germline CDR1 is SGHTA and CDR2 is FQGNSA. The CDR3 is 14 residues long. The J segment lost 1 base and the V segment lost 11 bases, leaving 8 bases of the junction unmatched. The DNA for the CDR3 is TGTGCCTTGGGACAGGGTGTTCCGAACACTGAAGCTTTCTTT. Translation gives CALGQGVPNTEAFF.

The chain recombines TRBV7-6 with TRBJ2-7; TRBD2 matches at 7 bases. Germline CDR1 and CDR2: SGHVS and FNYEAQ. J lost 0 bases, V lost 5 bases, and 7 bases had no gene match. The CDR3 spans 15 residues. In nucleotides, the CDR3 is TGTGCCAGCAGCCCTCGCCTAGCGGACTCCTACGAGCAGTACTTC. Its protein product is CASSPRLADSYEQYF. Filled out from reference TRBV7-6 and TRBJ2-7, the complete variable domain reads GAGVSQSPRYKVTKRGQDVALRCDPISGHVSLYWYRQALGQGPEFLTYFNYEAQQDKSGLPNDRFSAERPEGSISTLTIQRTEQRDSAMYRCASSPRLADSYEQYFGPGTRLTVT.

The chain couples TRBV7-8 to TRBJ1-5; D unclear. Trimming removed 4 bases from V and 5 bases from J, with 9 bases in between. CDR3 length: 13 residues. Germline V gene data show CDR1 as SGHVS and CDR2 as FQNEAQ. CDR3 in amino acids: CASSSIPDQPQHF. The CDR3, as DNA: TGTGCCAGCAGCTCGATTCCAGATCAGCCCCAGCATTTT.

The genes are TRBV6-2 or TRBV6-3 and TRBJ1-2, with 8 nucleotides matching TRBD1. Germline-derived CDR1 and CDR2 are MNHEY and SVGEGT. CDR3 size: 15 residues. V shed 6 bases, J shed 1 base, and the junction held 7 bases outside the gene matches. The CDR3, as DNA: TGTGCCAGCAGGCCTTGGGACAGGAATAACTATGGCTACACCTTC. Translation gives CASRPWDRNNYGYTF.

V usage is TRBV4-2 and J usage is TRBJ2-3; weak D call: TRBD2 (6 bases). Per germline, CDR1 LGHNA and CDR2 YNFKEQ. Trimming took 3 bases from V and 0 from J, leaving 16 bases between them. The CDR3 spans 17 residues. The CDR3 protein is CASSQAILAVSTDTQYF. CDR3 nucleotides: TGTGCCAGCAGCCAGGCCATCTTAGCGGTGAGCACAGATACGCAGTATTTT.

This rearrangement joins TRBV6-5 to TRBJ2-7; TRBD1 matches 7 bases. Germline V gene lookup returns CDR1 MNHEY and CDR2 SVGAGI. CDR3 length equals 13 residues. The ends lost 8 bases at V and 2 bases at J; junction bases unmatched: 6. The CDR3 DNA reads as TGTGCCAGCCGCAAGAGGGGGCCCTACGAGCAGTACTTC. Translation gives CASRKRGPYEQYF.

The chain links TRBV19 to TRBJ1-5, with D perhaps matching TRBD1 (5 bases). The germline V gene encodes CDR1 LNHDA and CDR2 SQIVND (reference sequence). Deletions cut 6 bases from V and 2 bases from J, with 17 bases between. The CDR3 has 16 amino acids. The CDR3 loop reads CASRGMGQWGNQPQHF. The CDR3 nucleotides are TGTGCCAGTAGGGGGATGGGGCAGTGGGGCAATCAGCCCCAGCATTTT. Drawing the rest from reference TRBV19 and TRBJ1-5, the complete variable domain is DGGITQSPKYLFRKEGQNVTLSCEQNLNHDAMYWYRQDPGQGLRLIYYSQIVNDFQKGDIAEGYSVSREKKESFPLTVTSAQKNPTAFYLCASRGMGQWGNQPQHFGDGTRLSIL.

This chain connects TRBV10-3 to TRBJ1-1; 7 nucleotides align to TRBD1. The CDR3 loop spans 14 amino acids. Germline trimming cut 8 bases from V and 5 bases from J; bases unmatched to any gene: 11. The germline CDR1 and CDR2 sequences are ENHRY and SYGVKD. The CDR3: CAIGDPGGNTEAFF. CDR3 coding DNA: TGTGCCATCGGGGACCCAGGGGGTAATACTGAAGCTTTCTTT.

The V gene is TRBV5-1, the J gene TRBJ2-3; D is unresolved. CDR1 SGHRS and CDR2 YFSETQ come from the germline V gene. The CDR3 has 15 residues. V gave up 3 bases and J gave up 2 bases, with 13 bases separating them. This CDR3 is CASSYYGENTDTQYF. Here the CDR3 DNA reads TGCGCCAGCAGCTATTATGGAGAGAACACAGATACGCAGTATTTT.

This clone occurred a few times. This rearrangement joins TRBV29-1 to TRBJ2-1, with 12 bases aligning to TRBD2. With V trimmed by 4 bases and J by 0 bases, 10 bases remained unmatched. The CDR3 covers 18 residues. Germline lookup yields CDR1 SQVTM and CDR2 ANQGSEA. CDR3 residues: CSVGSGLAGLSSYNEQFF. The CDR3 DNA sequence: TGCAGCGTTGGGTCGGGACTAGCGGGTCTCAGCTCCTACAATGAGCAGTTCTTC.

The genes are TRBV15 and TRBJ2-7, with TRBD1 identical over 8 bases. The V gene's germline CDR1 is LNHNV and CDR2 YYDKDF (reference sequence). The V gene end was trimmed by 1 base and the J gene end by 2 bases; junction bases not matched to a gene: 4. The CDR3 is 15 amino acids. CDR3 region: CATSRGTGNPYEQYF. The CDR3 coding sequence is TGTGCCACCAGCAGAGGGACAGGGAACCCCTACGAGCAGTACTTC.

This clone was recorded only once. This sequence joins TRBV29-1 and TRBJ2-7; possibly TRBD1 for D (5 bases). The CDR3 loop spans 13 amino acids. V gave up 2 bases and J gave up 4 bases, with 12 bases separating them. Germline CDR1 and CDR2: SQVTM and ANQGSEA. The CDR3: CSVESQGLYEQYF. CDR3 nucleotide sequence: TGCAGCGTTGAAAGCCAGGGTCTGTACGAGCAGTACTTC.

Notes on this clone: Other DNA sequences in this specimen translate into the identical CDR3. The V call is TRBV5-1, the J call TRBJ2-7; the match to TRBD2 covers 7 bases. V shed 0 bases, J shed 3 bases, and the junction held 6 bases outside the gene matches. Germline assignment: CDR1 SGHRS and CDR2 YFSETQ. This CDR3 comprises 15 residues. The CDR3 DNA reads as TGCGCCAGCAGCTTGGTACCTAGCGGAAGCTACGAGCAGTACTTC. Translation gives CASSLVPSGSYEQYF.

This clone was recorded once. CDR3 DNA sequence: TGTGCCTGGAGTCCCTTCGGCGACTCAGAGCAGTTCTTC. As protein: CAWSPFGDSEQFF. V is TRBV30 and J is TRBJ2-1, with D unresolved. The CDR3 sequence is 13 residues long. Germline CDR1 is GTSNPN and CDR2 is SVGIG (reference sequence). V lost 2 bases to trimming and J lost 10 bases, with 15 bases between them.

The chain couples TRBV12-5 to TRBJ2-3; a possible D gene is TRBD1 (5 bases). This CDR3 contains 18 residues. Looked up from germline, CDR1 is LGHNT and CDR2 is FRNRAP. V lost 1 base to trimming and J lost 0 bases, with 17 bases between them. The CDR3 coding sequence is TGTGCTAGTGGTTTGGGCATCGACTCAGGGCCTAGCACAGATACGCAGTATTTT. Protein sequence: CASGLGIDSGPSTDTQYF.

The chain recombines TRBV30 with TRBJ1-5; D uncertain. The ends were cut back, 2 bases at V and 1 base at J, with 6 bases in the middle. This CDR3 has 13 residues. Germline V lookup: CDR1 GTSNPN, CDR2 SVGIG (reference sequence). The CDR3 sequence is CAWSFTSNQPQHF. The CDR3 coding sequence is TGTGCCTGGAGTTTTACAAGCAATCAGCCCCAGCATTTT.

The chain carries TRBV15 and TRBJ1-3, with D perhaps matching TRBD1 (5 bases). Germline V CDR1 and CDR2: LNHNV, YYDKDF (reference sequence). The CDR3 contains 16 residues. V dropped 0 bases and J dropped 0 bases, with 9 bases sitting between them. The CDR3 bases are TGTGCCACCAGCAGAGAGACAGCGAGCTCTGGAAACACCATATATTTT. Translating it yields CATSRETASSGNTIYF.

This chain joins TRBV7-3 and TRBJ2-2; D is unclear. V lost 2 bases and J 0 bases, leaving 4 bases between the germline ends. CDR1 and CDR2 (germline): SGHTA, FQGTGA. This CDR3 comprises 14 residues. The CDR3 loop reads CASSLAPNTGELFF. For the CDR3, the DNA is TGTGCCAGCAGCTTAGCGCCGAACACCGGGGAGCTGTTTTTT. Drawing the rest from reference TRBV7-3 and TRBJ2-2, the complete variable domain is GAGVSQTPSNKVTEKGKYVELRCDPISGHTALYWYRQSLGQGPEFLIYFQGTGAADDSGLPNDRFFAVRPEGSVSTLKIQRTERGDSAVYLCASSLAPNTGELFFGEGSRLTVL.

The CDR3 reads CASSPQIQETQYF. CDR3 bases: TGTGCCAGCAGTCCCCAGATCCAAGAGACCCAGTACTTC. The V gene is TRBV2, the J gene TRBJ2-5, with D unresolved. Germline CDR1 SNHLY, CDR2 FYNNEI. V lost 5 bases and J 1 base, leaving 8 bases between the germline ends. CDR3 length equals 13 residues.

The chain couples TRBV28 to TRBJ2-2; weak D call: TRBD2 (6 bases). Trimming shortened V by 7 bases and J by 6 bases, and 12 bases separated the two germline ends. This CDR3 spans 13 amino acids. The germline V gene has CDR1 MDHEN and CDR2 SYDVKM. The CDR3 sequence: CASNEEGPGELFF. The CDR3 bases are TGTGCCAGCAACGAGGAGGGCCCCGGGGAGCTGTTTTTT.